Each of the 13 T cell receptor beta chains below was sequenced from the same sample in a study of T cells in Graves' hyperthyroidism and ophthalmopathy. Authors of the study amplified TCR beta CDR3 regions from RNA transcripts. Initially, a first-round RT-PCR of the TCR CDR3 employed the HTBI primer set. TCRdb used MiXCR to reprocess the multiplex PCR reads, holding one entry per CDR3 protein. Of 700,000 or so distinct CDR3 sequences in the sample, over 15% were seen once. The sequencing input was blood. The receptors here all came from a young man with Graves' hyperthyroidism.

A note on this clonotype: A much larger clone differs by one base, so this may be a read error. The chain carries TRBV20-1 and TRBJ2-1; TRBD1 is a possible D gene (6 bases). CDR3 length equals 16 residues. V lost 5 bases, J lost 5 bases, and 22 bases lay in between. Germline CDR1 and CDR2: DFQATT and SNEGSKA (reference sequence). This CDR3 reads CSAGSYGTRGNNEQFF. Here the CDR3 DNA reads TGCAGTGCTGGGTCCTACGGGACAAGGGGAAACAATGAGCAGTTCTTC.

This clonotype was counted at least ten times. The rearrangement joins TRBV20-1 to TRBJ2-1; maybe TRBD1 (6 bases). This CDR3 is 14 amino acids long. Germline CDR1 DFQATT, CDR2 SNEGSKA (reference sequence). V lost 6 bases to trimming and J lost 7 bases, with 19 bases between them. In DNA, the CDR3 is TGCAGTGCCCAGGGGCGCTGGGTGAGAAATGAGCAGTTCTTC. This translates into CSAQGRWVRNEQFF.

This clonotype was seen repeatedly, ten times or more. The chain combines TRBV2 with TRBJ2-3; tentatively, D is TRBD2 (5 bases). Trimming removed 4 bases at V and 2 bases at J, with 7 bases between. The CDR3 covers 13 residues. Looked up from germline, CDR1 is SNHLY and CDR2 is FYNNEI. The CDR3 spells CASSGLLTDTQYF. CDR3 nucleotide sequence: TGTGCCAGCAGTGGACTACTCACAGATACGCAGTATTTT.

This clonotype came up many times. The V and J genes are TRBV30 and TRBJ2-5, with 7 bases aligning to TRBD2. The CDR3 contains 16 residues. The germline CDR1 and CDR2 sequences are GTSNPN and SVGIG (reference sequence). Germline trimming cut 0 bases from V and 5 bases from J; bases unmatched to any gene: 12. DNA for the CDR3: TGTGCCTGGAGTGTACTGGGGAGGGTCTCGTTCGAGACCCAGTACTTC. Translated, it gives CAWSVLGRVSFETQYF.

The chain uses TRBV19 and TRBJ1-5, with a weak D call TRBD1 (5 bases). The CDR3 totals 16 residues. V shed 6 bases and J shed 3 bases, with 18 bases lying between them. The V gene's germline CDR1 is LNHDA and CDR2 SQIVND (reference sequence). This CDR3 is CASRERGLAFNQPQHF. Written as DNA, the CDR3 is TGTGCCAGTAGGGAGAGGGGATTAGCTTTCAATCAGCCCCAGCATTTT. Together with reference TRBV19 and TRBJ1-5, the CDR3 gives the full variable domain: DGGITQSPKYLFRKEGQNVTLSCEQNLNHDAMYWYRQDPGQGLRLIYYSQIVNDFQKGDIAEGYSVSREKKESFPLTVTSAQKNPTAFYLCASRERGLAFNQPQHFGDGTRLSIL.

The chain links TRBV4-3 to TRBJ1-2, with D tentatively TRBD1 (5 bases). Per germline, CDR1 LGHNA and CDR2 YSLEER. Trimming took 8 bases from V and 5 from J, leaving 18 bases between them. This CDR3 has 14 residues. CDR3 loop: CASSQEPTGYGYTF. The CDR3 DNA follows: TGCGCCAGCTCACAGGAGCCTACGGGGTATGGCTACACCTTC.

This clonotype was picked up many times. The CDR3 coding sequence is TGTGCCTGGGGACCGGGACAGGGACGCGAGCAGTACTTC. It codes for CAWGPGQGREQYF. This chain connects TRBV30 to TRBJ2-7; 9 bases map to TRBD1. CDR1 and CDR2 from the germline V gene are GTSNPN and SVGIG (reference sequence). This CDR3 spans 13 amino acids. The trim removed 5 bases at V and 6 bases at J, leaving 8 bases unmatched. The whole variable domain, remainder taken from reference TRBV30 and TRBJ2-7, is SQTIHQWPATLVQPVGSPLSLECTVEGTSNPNLYWYRQAAGRGLQLLFYSVGIGQISSEVPQNLSASRPQDRQFILSSKKLLLSDSGFYLCAWGPGQGREQYFGPGTRLTVT.

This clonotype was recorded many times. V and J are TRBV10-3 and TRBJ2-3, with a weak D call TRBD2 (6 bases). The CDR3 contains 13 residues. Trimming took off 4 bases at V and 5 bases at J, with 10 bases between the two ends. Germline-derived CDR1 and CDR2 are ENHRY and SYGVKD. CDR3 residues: CAISASEGDTQYF. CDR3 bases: TGTGCCATCAGTGCTTCGGAGGGAGATACGCAGTATTTT.

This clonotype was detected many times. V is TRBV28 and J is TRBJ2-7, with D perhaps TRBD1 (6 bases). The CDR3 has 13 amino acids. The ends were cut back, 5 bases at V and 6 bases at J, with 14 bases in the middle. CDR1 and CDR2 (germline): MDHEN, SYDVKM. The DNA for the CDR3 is TGTGCCAGCAGTATCCACAGGGTTCCCGAGCAGTACTTC. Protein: CASSIHRVPEQYF.

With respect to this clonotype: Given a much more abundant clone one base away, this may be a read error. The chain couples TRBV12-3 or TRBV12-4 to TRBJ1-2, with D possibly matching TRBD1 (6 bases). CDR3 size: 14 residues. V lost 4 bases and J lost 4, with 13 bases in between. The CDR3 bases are TGTGCCAGCAGTTCGGACAGACAGGTCTATGGCTACACCTTC. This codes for CASSSDRQVYGYTF.

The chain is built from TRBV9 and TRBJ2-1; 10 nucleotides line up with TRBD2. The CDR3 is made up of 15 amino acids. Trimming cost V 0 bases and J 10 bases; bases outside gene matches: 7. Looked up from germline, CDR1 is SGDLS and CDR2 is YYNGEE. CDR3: CASSVGSSGRKEQFF. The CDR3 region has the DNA TGTGCCAGCAGCGTAGGATCTAGCGGGAGAAAGGAGCAGTTCTTC.

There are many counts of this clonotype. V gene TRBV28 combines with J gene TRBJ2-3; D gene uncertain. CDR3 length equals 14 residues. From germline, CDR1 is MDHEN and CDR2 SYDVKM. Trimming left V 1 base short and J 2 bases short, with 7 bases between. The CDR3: CASSLSHYTDTQYF. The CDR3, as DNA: TGTGCCAGCAGTTTATCGCATTACACAGATACGCAGTATTTT.

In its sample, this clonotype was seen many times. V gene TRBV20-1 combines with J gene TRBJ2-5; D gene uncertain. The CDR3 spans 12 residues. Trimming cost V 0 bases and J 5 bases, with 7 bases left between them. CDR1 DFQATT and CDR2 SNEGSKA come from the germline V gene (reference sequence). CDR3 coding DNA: TGCAGTGCTAGAGAGATGGGGGAGACCCAGTACTTC. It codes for CSAREMGETQYF.